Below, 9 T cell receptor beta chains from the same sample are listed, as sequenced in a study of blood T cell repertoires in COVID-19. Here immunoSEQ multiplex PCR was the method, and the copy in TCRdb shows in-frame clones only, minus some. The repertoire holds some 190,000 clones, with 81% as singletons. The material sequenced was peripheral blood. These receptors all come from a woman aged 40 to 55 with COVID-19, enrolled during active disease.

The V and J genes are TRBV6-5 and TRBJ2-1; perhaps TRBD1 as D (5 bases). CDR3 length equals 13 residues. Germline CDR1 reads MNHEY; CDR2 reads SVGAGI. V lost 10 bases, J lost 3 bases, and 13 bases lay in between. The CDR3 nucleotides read TGTGCCATCAAGGGGTCCTACTACAATGAGCAGTTCTTC. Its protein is CAIKGSYYNEQFF.

Written as DNA, the CDR3 is TGTGCCAGCAGCTCCCAGGACAGGGAAGCTTTCTTT. Translated, it gives CASSSQDREAFF. The chain recombines TRBV5-4 with TRBJ1-1; 7 bases agree with TRBD1. This CDR3 region has 12 residues. Trimming at V came to 3 bases and at J to 8 bases, leaving 4 bases not matched to a gene. Germline values: CDR1 SGHNT, CDR2 YYREEE (reference sequence).

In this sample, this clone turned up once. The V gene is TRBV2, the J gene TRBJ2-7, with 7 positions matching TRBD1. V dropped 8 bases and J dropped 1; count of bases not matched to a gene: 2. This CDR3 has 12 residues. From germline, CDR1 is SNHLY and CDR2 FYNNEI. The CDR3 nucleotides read TGTGCCAGCTGGGACAGATCCTACGAGCAGTACGTC. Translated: CASWDRSYEQYV.

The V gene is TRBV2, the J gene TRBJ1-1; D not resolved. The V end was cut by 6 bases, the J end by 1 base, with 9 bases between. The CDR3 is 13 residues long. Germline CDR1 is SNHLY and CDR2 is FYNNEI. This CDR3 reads CASRTTENTEAFF. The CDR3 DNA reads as TGTGCCAGCAGGACTACAGAGAACACTGAAGCTTTCTTT.

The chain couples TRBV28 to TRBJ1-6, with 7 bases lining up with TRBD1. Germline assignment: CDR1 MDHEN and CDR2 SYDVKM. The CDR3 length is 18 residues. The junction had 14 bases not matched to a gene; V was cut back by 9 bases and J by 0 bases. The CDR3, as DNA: TGTGCCAGTACTCGGGACAGCCTTATGAGCTCCTATAATTCACCCCTCCACTTT. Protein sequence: CASTRDSLMSSYNSPLHF.

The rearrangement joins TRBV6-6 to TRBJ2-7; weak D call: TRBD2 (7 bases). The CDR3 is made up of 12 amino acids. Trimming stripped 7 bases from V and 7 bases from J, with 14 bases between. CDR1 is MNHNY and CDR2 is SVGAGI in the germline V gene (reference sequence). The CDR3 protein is CASTTRGGEQYF. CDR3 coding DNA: TGTGCCAGCACCACTAGGGGGGGAGAGCAGTACTTC.

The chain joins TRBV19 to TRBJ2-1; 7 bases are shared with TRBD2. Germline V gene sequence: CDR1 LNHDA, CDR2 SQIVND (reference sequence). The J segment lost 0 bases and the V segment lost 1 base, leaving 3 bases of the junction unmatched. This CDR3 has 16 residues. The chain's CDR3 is CASSIGGGGSYNEQFF. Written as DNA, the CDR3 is TGTGCCAGTAGTATAGGGGGGGGTGGCTCCTACAATGAGCAGTTCTTC.

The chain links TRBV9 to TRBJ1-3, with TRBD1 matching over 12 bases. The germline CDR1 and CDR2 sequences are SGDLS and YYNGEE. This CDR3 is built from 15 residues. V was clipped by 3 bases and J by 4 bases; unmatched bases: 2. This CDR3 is CASSEGTGGGNTIYF. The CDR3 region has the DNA TGTGCCAGCAGCGAGGGGACAGGGGGCGGAAACACCATATATTTT.

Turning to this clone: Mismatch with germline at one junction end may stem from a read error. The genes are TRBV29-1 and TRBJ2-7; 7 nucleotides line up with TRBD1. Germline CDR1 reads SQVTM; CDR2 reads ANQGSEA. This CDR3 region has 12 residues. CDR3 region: CSARQGSHEQYF. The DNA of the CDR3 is TGCAGCGCAAGACAGGGCTCCCACGAGCAGTACTTC.